Below are 17 T cell receptor beta chains sequenced from a single sample in a study of cytomegalovirus exposure and HLA in healthy donors. The PCR used 60 Vbeta and 13 Jbeta primers. Repertoires were generated with immunoSEQ multiplex PCR, while TCRdb's copy carries only in-frame clones and drops some. The sample lists roughly 100,000 clones, 9.5% to 13% occurring once. The sample taken for sequencing was PBMCs. Receptor source: a man aged 35 to 55 in good health and CMV-seropositive.

The CDR3 DNA follows: TGCGCCAGCAGCTTGGTAGCGGGCGATGAAAAACTGTTTTTT. As protein: CASSLVAGDEKLFF. The rearrangement links TRBV5-1 to TRBJ1-4; D gene uncertain. The CDR3 length is 14 residues. Per germline, CDR1 SGHRS and CDR2 YFSETQ. V lost 0 bases and J 6 bases, leaving 9 bases between the germline ends.

The chain uses TRBV27 and TRBJ1-1; D is possibly TRBD1 (6 bases). The CDR3 consists of 15 residues. V was clipped by 5 bases and J by 5 bases, with 18 bases between them. CDR1 MNHEY and CDR2 SMNVEV come from the germline V gene (reference sequence). The CDR3 sequence: CASSGLGTGNTEAFF. CDR3 in DNA: TGTGCCAGCAGTGGTCTCGGAACAGGGAATACTGAAGCTTTCTTT.

The CDR3 DNA sequence: TGTGCCAGCAGAGATCGGGATTCACCCCTCCACTTT. This encodes CASRDRDSPLHF. The J gene is TRBJ1-6, the V gene TRBV7-9; D unresolved. CDR1 and CDR2 (germline): SEHNR, FQNEAQ (reference sequence). This CDR3 region has 12 residues. V shed 6 bases and J shed 8 bases, with 8 bases lying between them.

This clone was counted between two and nine times. This sequence joins TRBV15 and TRBJ2-2, with 11 bases lining up with TRBD2. J gave up 5 bases and V 8 bases, and 7 bases lay outside the gene matches. The CDR3 spans 15 residues. Germline V gene sequence: CDR1 LNHNV, CDR2 YYDKDF (reference sequence). CDR3 sequence reads: CATGISGRGTGELFF. DNA of the CDR3: TGTGCCACCGGAATTAGCGGGAGGGGTACCGGGGAGCTGTTTTTT.

The table lists this clone with a few counts. The rearrangement joins TRBV30 to TRBJ1-1; 10 bases are a match to TRBD1. This CDR3 has 15 residues. The V segment lost 8 bases and the J segment 5 bases; nucleotides outside the gene matches: 14. Germline CDR1 reads GTSNPN; CDR2 reads SVGIG (reference sequence). CDR3 in DNA: TGTGCCGGTAACAACAGGGGACAGGGGATTACTGAAGCTTTCTTT. Translated, it gives CAGNNRGQGITEAFF.

V and J are TRBV6-5 and TRBJ1-1; D gene ambiguous. V lost 6 bases and J lost 2, with 7 bases in between. From germline, CDR1 is MNHEY and CDR2 SVGAGI. CDR3 size: 12 residues. This CDR3 reads CASRHYNTEAFF. The CDR3 region has the DNA TGTGCCAGCAGACATTATAACACTGAAGCTTTCTTT.

This clone has only a few counts. The junction departs from the called germline gene at one end, perhaps through a read error. Different DNA sequences within this sample yield the same CDR3. This sequence joins TRBV5-1 and TRBJ1-1; 8 bases match TRBD1. Germline-derived CDR1 and CDR2 are SGHRS and YFSETQ. This CDR3 is 16 amino acids long. Written as DNA, the CDR3 is TGTGCCAGCAGCACGGACAGGGATCTTAGAAGCACTGAAGCTTTCTTT. Translated: CASSTDRDLRSTEAFF.

This clone has a handful of counts. This specimen includes other DNA sequences encoding the same CDR3. The genes are TRBV28 and TRBJ1-2; TRBD1 is a possible D gene (6 bases). Germline lookup yields CDR1 MDHEN and CDR2 SYDVKM. The CDR3 contains 12 residues. Between the trimmed V and J ends, which lost 7 bases and 2 bases, there was a span of 8 bases. CDR3 sequence (DNA): TGTGCCAGCACCCAGGGGAACTATGGCTACACCTTC. Protein product: CASTQGNYGYTF.

The rearrangement uses TRBV5-1 and TRBJ1-2; 8 bases agree with TRBD1. The J segment lost 1 base and the V segment lost 3 bases, leaving 2 bases of the junction unmatched. CDR3 length: 14 residues. Per the germline V gene, CDR1 is SGHRS and CDR2 is YFSETQ. As DNA, the CDR3 is TGCGCCAGCAGCTCGACAGGGGTTAACTATGGCTACACCTTC. It codes for CASSSTGVNYGYTF.

This sequence joins TRBV27 and TRBJ2-7; unclear D gene. The length of the CDR3 is 15 residues. Germline loops: CDR1 MNHEY, CDR2 SMNVEV (reference sequence). Trimming pared 8 bases from V and 4 bases from J, leaving 21 bases between. The CDR3 loop is CASQNDPSGDYEQYF. CDR3 in DNA: TGTGCCAGCCAGAACGATCCTTCCGGAGATTACGAGCAGTACTTC.

This clone was seen only a few times. The rearrangement joins TRBV10-1 to TRBJ1-5; weak D call: TRBD1 (5 bases). There are 17 residues in the CDR3. V was cut by 0 bases and J by 2 bases, with 14 bases left in between. Germline values: CDR1 WNHNN, CDR2 SYGVQD (reference sequence). The DNA for the CDR3 is TGCGCCAGCAGTGAGTCAGGGACTCATGGTGGCAATCAGCCCCAGCATTTT. Amino acids: CASSESGTHGGNQPQHF.

This clone was observed a few times. The chain joins TRBV29-1 to TRBJ2-5; 11 bases agree with TRBD2. V was clipped by 2 bases and J by 4 bases; unmatched bases: 6. Germline V CDR1 and CDR2: SQVTM, ANQGSEA. This CDR3 spans 15 amino acids. This CDR3 is CSVELLAGEGETQYF. In nucleotides, the CDR3 is TGCAGCGTTGAACTACTAGCGGGAGAGGGAGAGACCCAGTACTTC.

The sample holds one count of this clone. The J gene is TRBJ1-6, the V gene TRBV27; 8 positions agree with TRBD1. Germline V gene sequence: CDR1 MNHEY, CDR2 SMNVEV (reference sequence). Trimming took 6 bases from V and 5 from J; bases not matched to a gene: 6. The CDR3 has 15 residues. CDR3 loop: CASRVQGADNSPLHF. The CDR3 coding sequence is TGTGCCAGCAGGGTCCAGGGGGCGGATAATTCACCCCTCCACTTT.

This clone was counted a few times. The chain has TRBV7-8 and TRBJ2-1, with 13 positions matching TRBD2. Per germline, CDR1 SGHVS and CDR2 FQNEAQ. The junction had 4 bases not matched to a gene; V was cut back by 5 bases and J by 9 bases. The CDR3 covers 14 residues. The CDR3 DNA reads TGTGCCAGCAGCGGACTAGCGGGAGTCGGTGAGCAGTTCTTC. Amino acid sequence: CASSGLAGVGEQFF.

J is TRBJ1-1 and V is TRBV27; TRBD1 agrees at 8 bases. The ends lost 2 bases at V and 3 bases at J; junction bases unmatched: 11. Germline V gene sequence: CDR1 MNHEY, CDR2 SMNVEV (reference sequence). The CDR3 sequence is 17 residues long. CDR3 protein: CASSLTGQGSFHTEAFF. CDR3 DNA: TGTGCCAGCAGTTTAACCGGACAGGGTAGCTTCCACACTGAAGCTTTCTTT.

This rearrangement joins TRBV11-3 to TRBJ1-1; D may be TRBD1 (5 bases). Trimming took 3 bases from V and 0 from J, leaving 14 bases between them. The germline CDR1 and CDR2 sequences are SGHNT and YENEEA. This CDR3 is 16 amino acids long. CDR3 protein: CASSLRTGEMNTEAFF. CDR3 DNA sequence: TGTGCCAGCAGCTTGAGAACAGGAGAGATGAACACTGAAGCTTTCTTT.

This clone occurred a few times. This chain uses TRBV7-2 with TRBJ2-2; 8 bases align to TRBD2. Looked up from germline, CDR1 is SGHTA and CDR2 is FQGNSA. The V segment lost 2 bases and the J segment 7 bases; nucleotides outside the gene matches: 6. This CDR3 is 15 amino acids long. The DNA of the CDR3 is TGTGCCAGCAGCTTATCGACGGGAGGGCTCGGGGAGCTGTTTTTT. Amino acids: CASSLSTGGLGELFF. The complete variable domain, with remaining parts taken from reference TRBV7-2 and TRBJ2-2, reads GAGVSQSPSNKVTEKGKDVELRCDPISGHTALYWYRQSLGQGLEFLIYFQGNSAPDKSGLPSDRFSAERTGGSVSTLTIQRTQQEDSAVYLCASSLSTGGLGELFFGEGSRLTVL.